The rows below give T cell receptor beta chains drawn from one sample of a study of graft-versus-host responses after intestinal transplantation. Profiled with immunoSEQ multiplex PCR; TCRdb holds only in-frame clones, not every one. The sample consists of some 14,000 clones, over 75% of them appearing once. The sequenced sample was bone marrow, obtained nearly 130 days after intestinal transplantation. Receptors originate from a human patient who received an intestinal transplant, so some T cells may come from the graft donor. The CDR3 runs from the conserved cysteine through the conserved F or W. The D gene is left open where the match is weak. Clone size is shown for a subset of rows, as once, few, many or a class of expanded clone.

>TRBJ2-7|11|few|TRBV14|-
TGTGCCAGCAGCCAATATGACGAGCAGTACTTC
CASSQYDEQYF
>TRBJ2-7|12|-|TRBV2|-
TGTGCCAGCAGGCTAGCGCGGCACGAGCAGTACTTC
CASRLARHEQYF
>TRBJ1-2|11|-|TRBV7-2|-
TGTGCCAGCAGCGGGGACAATGGCTACACCTTC
CASSGDNGYTF
>TRBJ1-2|13|-|TRBV7-2|-
TGTGCCAGCAGCTCCCGCAGGATCTATGGCTACACCTTC
CASSSRRIYGYTF
>TRBJ2-7|14|-|TRBV11-2|-
TGTGCCAGCAGCTTAGGACTGGCTAGGTACGAGCAGTACTTC
CASSLGLARYEQYF
>TRBJ2-3|17|-|TRBV9|TRBD2
TGTGCCAGCAGCGCACTAGCTGGGGGAGGGGGCACAGATACGCAGTATTTT
CASSALAGGGGTDTQYF
>TRBJ2-1|15|-|TRBV30|TRBD2
TGTGCCTGGAGTGTACCTAGCGGGGGCGGTAGAGGGCAGTTCTTC
CAWSVPSGGGRGQFF
>TRBJ2-7|13|-|TRBV5-4|-
TGTGCCAGCAGCGAGGACCGAGCCTACGAGCAGTACTTC
CASSEDRAYEQYF
>TRBJ1-3|13|-|TRBV14|-
TGTGCCAGCAGCCGTGACCCTGGAAACACCATATATTTT
CASSRDPGNTIYF
>TRBJ2-3|15|-|TRBV28|TRBD2
TGTGCCAGCAACCCTAGCGGGAAGGCAACAGATACGCAGTATTTT
CASNPSGKATDTQYF
>TRBJ1-3|14|-|TRBV18|-
TGTGCCAGCTCACCACTACAGGGTGGAAACACCATATATTTT
CASSPLQGGNTIYF
>TRBJ2-7|16|-|TRBV9|TRBD2
TGTGCCAGCAGCGCCCGAGGACTAGCGGGAACCTACGAGCAGTACTTC
CASSARGLAGTYEQYF
>TRBJ2-1|13|-|TRBV5-4|-
TGTGCCAGCAGCTCTAGTAATTACAATGAGCAGTTCTTC
CASSSSNYNEQFF
>TRBJ2-6|15|-|TRBV5-1|TRBD1
TGCGCCAGCAGCGCCCGACAGGGTGTCACCAACGTCCTGACTTTC
CASSARQGVTNVLTF
>TRBJ2-7|15|-|TRBV10-3|TRBD2
TGTGCCAGGGGGGGCATAGGACTAGCGGGAGACGAGCAGTACTTC
CARGGIGLAGDEQYF
>TRBJ1-1|18|-|TRBV27|-
TGTGCCAGCATATATCGATCTTACGGGGGGGCAGGTAACACTGAAGCTTTCTTT
CASIYRSYGGAGNTEAFF
>TRBJ1-2|14|-|TRBV10-3|-
TGTGCCATCAGTGAGTCGCGGCAGGGCTATGGCTACACCTTC
CAISESRQGYGYTF
>TRBJ2-2|13|-|TRBV6-6|-
TGTGCCAGCAGTGTGTCTTACACCGGGGAGCTGTTTTTT
CASSVSYTGELFF
>TRBJ2-2|13|few|TRBV6-4|-
TGTGCCAGCAGTGACTCAGATACCGGGGAGCTGTTTTTT
CASSDSDTGELFF
>TRBJ2-7|16|-|TRBV4-2|TRBD1
TGTGCCAGCAGCCAAGCAGGACAGGGCTTCGCCGACGAGCAGTACTTC
CASSQAGQGFADEQYF
>TRBJ2-4|11|-|TRBV20-1|-
TGCAGTGCTCTAGAGTATGCCATTCAGTACTTC
CSALEYAIQYF
>TRBJ1-2|12|-|TRBV5-6|-
TGTGCCAGCAGCTTGGAGCGCTATGGCTACACCTTC
CASSLERYGYTF
>TRBJ1-2|13|-|TRBV5-6|-
TGTGCCAGCAGCTTGGAACGGAGGGGAGGCTACACCTTC
CASSLERRGGYTF
>TRBJ1-3|15|-|TRBV9|-
TGTGCCAGCAGCGGATTCGGGACGCCTGGAAACACCATATATTTT
CASSGFGTPGNTIYF
>TRBJ2-3|18|-|TRBV28|-
TGTGCCAGCAGTTCCCCAGGGATAGCGGCCAGGGGCACAGATACGCAGTATTTT
CASSSPGIAARGTDTQYF
>TRBJ2-6|16|once|TRBV5-3|-
TGTGCCAGAAGCTTGCAGGGGGGCTCTGGGGCCAACGTCCTGACTTTC
CARSLQGGSGANVLTF
>TRBJ2-1|16|-|TRBV9|TRBD2
TGTGCCAGCAGCGTAGCCCTAGCGGGAGGGCGTAATGAGCAGTTCTTC
CASSVALAGGRNEQFF
>TRBJ2-7|12|-|TRBV28|-
TGTGCCGCACAGTCAAGCCGCTACGAGCAGTACTTC
CAAQSSRYEQYF
>TRBJ2-1|18|-|TRBV5-1|-
TGCGCCAGCAGCTTCGGACTATCCCTCCCCAAATCCTACAATGAGCAGTTCTTC
CASSFGLSLPKSYNEQFF